The next 10 T cell receptor beta chains were all read from a single sample in a study of blood T cell repertoires in COVID-19 (dated by TCRdb to the early 2020s). The method behind the library was the immunoSEQ multiplex PCR assay. The source is immuneACCESS, and TCRdb retained only in-frame sequences with V and J called. Part of the clones is not carried over; for the studies checked, unresolved V genes explain less than half of this, and the remainder is unexplained. The sample table holds 100,000 to 130,000 clones, of which around 82% were seen once. The top ten clonotypes cover 4.2% of the sample. The specimen sequenced was peripheral blood. Receptors were obtained from a human donor in a cohort sampled during active COVID-19.

The V and J genes are TRBV5-1 and TRBJ2-2; 12 nucleotides agree with TRBD2. Germline V gene data show CDR1 as SGHRS and CDR2 as YFSETQ. V was pared by 5 bases and J by 0 bases, with 2 bases of the junction left unmatched. This CDR3 comprises 16 residues. The CDR3 loop reads CASRGLAGPNTGELFF. Here the CDR3 DNA reads TGCGCCAGCAGAGGACTAGCGGGGCCGAACACCGGGGAGCTGTTTTTT. The whole variable domain, filled in from reference TRBV5-1 and TRBJ2-2, reads KAGVTQTPRYLIKTRGQQVTLSCSPISGHRSVSWYQQTPGQGLQFLFEYFSETQRNKGNFPGRFSGRQFSNSRSEMNVSTLELGDSALYLCASRGLAGPNTGELFFGEGSRLTVL.

The chain couples TRBV5-5 to TRBJ2-1; 7 positions match TRBD1. The junction had 4 bases not matched to a gene; V was cut back by 4 bases and J by 0 bases. The CDR3 extends over 15 amino acids. From germline, CDR1 is SGHKS and CDR2 YYEKEE (reference sequence). CDR3: CASSVRDSSYNEQFF. CDR3 sequence (DNA): TGTGCCAGCAGCGTCCGGGACAGCTCCTACAATGAGCAGTTCTTC.

This clone was counted only a few times. The chain has TRBV27 and TRBJ2-7; no firm D call. Germline values: CDR1 MNHEY, CDR2 SMNVEV (reference sequence). The CDR3 has 14 amino acids. V was pared by 7 bases and J by 2 bases, with 15 bases between. Written as DNA, the CDR3 is TGTGCCAGCAAAACTCTAGACGGCGCCTACGAGCAGTACGTC. Protein: CASKTLDGAYEQYV.

V is TRBV18 and J is TRBJ2-2, with no clear D. Germline V gene lookup returns CDR1 KGHSH and CDR2 LQKENI. This CDR3 is 17 amino acids long. Trimming cost V 3 bases and J 1 base, with 15 bases left between them. DNA of the CDR3: TGTGCCAGCTCACCTACACAGAGTGCTTTGAACACCGGGGAGCTGTTTTTT. It is translated as CASSPTQSALNTGELFF.

The genes are TRBV3-1 (or the pseudogene TRBV3-2) and TRBJ2-7, with D perhaps TRBD2 (6 bases). CDR3 size: 14 residues. Germline V gene data show CDR1 as LGHDT and CDR2 as YNNKEL (reference sequence). Trimming removed 5 bases from V and 4 bases from J, with 15 bases in between. CDR3 residues: CASSSGLSSYEQYF. Here the CDR3 DNA reads TGTGCCAGCAGCTCGGGACTCTCCTCATACGAGCAGTACTTC.

The rearrangement uses TRBV19 and TRBJ1-6, with 10 nucleotides matching TRBD1. This CDR3 contains 15 residues. With 5 bases clipped from V and 8 bases from J, the junction kept 6 bases outside the gene matches. Germline V gives CDR1 LNHDA, CDR2 SQIVND (reference sequence). CDR3: CASSADRGQYSPLHF. DNA for the CDR3: TGTGCCAGTAGTGCCGACAGGGGGCAATATTCACCCCTCCACTTT.

The V call is TRBV9, the J call TRBJ2-3; 11 nucleotides agree with TRBD2. Germline V gene sequence: CDR1 SGDLS, CDR2 YYNGEE. The CDR3 consists of 16 residues. Losses at the gene ends were 0 bases for V and 0 bases for J; bases not matched to a gene: 0. The CDR3 loop is CASSVGTSGSTDTQYF. The CDR3 DNA sequence: TGTGCCAGCAGCGTAGGGACTAGCGGGAGCACAGATACGCAGTATTTT.

This chain connects TRBV7-6 to TRBJ1-3, with a weak D call TRBD1 (6 bases). Trimming removed 1 base from V and 4 bases from J, with 14 bases in between. CDR3 length: 16 residues. Germline loops: CDR1 SGHVS, CDR2 FNYEAQ. Here the CDR3 reads CASSLDPPGAGNTIYF. In nucleotides, the CDR3 is TGTGCCAGCAGCTTAGACCCGCCAGGGGCCGGAAACACCATATATTTT.

The V and J genes are TRBV29-1 and TRBJ1-2, with D maybe TRBD1 (6 bases). With 7 bases removed from V and 3 bases from J, the gap between germline ends came to 15 bases. The CDR3 consists of 13 residues. Per the germline V gene, CDR1 is SQVTM and CDR2 is ANQGSEA. The DNA of the CDR3 is TGCAGCGGCAGTACAGGGAGTTACTATGGCTACACCTTC. Protein: CSGSTGSYYGYTF. Combining the CDR3 with reference TRBV29-1 and TRBJ1-2 gives the whole variable domain SAVISQKPSRDICQRGTSLTIQCQVDSQVTMMFWYRQQPGQSLTLIATANQGSEATYESGFVIDKFPISRPNLTFSTLTVSNMSPEDSSIYLCSGSTGSYYGYTFGSGTRLTVV.

The CDR3: CASSPPLAGGDEQFF. In DNA form, the CDR3 reads TGTGCCAGCAGCCCACCATTAGCGGGAGGGGATGAGCAGTTCTTC. This chain joins TRBV7-2 and TRBJ2-1, with TRBD2 matching 11 bases. The germline CDR1 and CDR2 sequences are SGHTA and FQGNSA. The CDR3 runs 15 residues. The V gene end was trimmed by 5 bases and the J gene end by 8 bases; junction bases not matched to a gene: 8.